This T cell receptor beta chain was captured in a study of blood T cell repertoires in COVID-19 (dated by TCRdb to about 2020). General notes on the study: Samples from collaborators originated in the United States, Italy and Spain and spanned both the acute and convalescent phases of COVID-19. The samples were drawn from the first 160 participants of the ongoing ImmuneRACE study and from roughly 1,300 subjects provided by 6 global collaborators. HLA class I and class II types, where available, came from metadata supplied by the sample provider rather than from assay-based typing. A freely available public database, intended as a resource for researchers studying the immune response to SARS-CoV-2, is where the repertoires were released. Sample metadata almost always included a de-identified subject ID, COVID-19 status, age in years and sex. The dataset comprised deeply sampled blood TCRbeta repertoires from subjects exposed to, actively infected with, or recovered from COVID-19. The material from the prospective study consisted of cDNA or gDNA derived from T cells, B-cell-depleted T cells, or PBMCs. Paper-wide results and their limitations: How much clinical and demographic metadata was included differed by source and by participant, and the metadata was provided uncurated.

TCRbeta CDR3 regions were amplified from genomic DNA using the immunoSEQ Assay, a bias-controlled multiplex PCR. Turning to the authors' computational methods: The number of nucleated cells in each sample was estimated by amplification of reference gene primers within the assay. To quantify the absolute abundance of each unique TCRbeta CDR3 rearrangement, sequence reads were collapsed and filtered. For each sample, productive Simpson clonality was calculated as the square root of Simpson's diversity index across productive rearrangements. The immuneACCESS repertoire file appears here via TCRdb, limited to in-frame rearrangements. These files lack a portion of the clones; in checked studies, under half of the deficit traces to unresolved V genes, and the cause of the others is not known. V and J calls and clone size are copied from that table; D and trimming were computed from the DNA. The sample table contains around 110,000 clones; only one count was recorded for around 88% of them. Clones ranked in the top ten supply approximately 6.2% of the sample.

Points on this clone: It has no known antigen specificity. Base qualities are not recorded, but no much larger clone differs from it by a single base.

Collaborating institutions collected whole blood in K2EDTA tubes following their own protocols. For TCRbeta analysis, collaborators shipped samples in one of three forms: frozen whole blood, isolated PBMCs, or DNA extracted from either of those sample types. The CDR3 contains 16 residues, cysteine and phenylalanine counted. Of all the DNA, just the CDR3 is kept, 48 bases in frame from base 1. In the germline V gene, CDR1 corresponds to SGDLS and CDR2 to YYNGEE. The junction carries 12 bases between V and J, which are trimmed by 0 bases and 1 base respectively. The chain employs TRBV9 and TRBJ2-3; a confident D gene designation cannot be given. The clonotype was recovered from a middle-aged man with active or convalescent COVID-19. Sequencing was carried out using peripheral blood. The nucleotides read TGTGCCAGCAGCGTAGGGGCAATCCCGGGCACAGATACGCAGTATTTT. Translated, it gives CASSVGAIPGTDTQYF.